This T cell receptor (beta chain) was documented in a study of cytomegalovirus exposure and HLA in healthy donors. At the level of the study: The 120 or so validation repertoires were produced on the same platform as the roughly 700 repertoires of the first cohort. This was reported in a later analysis. The study, taken as a whole, reports: Listed as cytomegalovirus-associated were over 150 TCR beta chains.

Here immunoSEQ multiplex PCR was the method, and the copy in TCRdb shows in-frame clones only, minus some. The sample yields around 300,000 clones, just over 85% seen once. Separate from the approximately 720-subject first cohort was the roughly 120-subject validation cohort, to which the donors belonged. On this clone itself: Its target is not known.

Sample: PBMCs. This clonotype was sampled from a woman younger than 30 in good health and CMV-seronegative.

The DNA of the CDR3 is TGCGCCAGCAGCGGGGAGACTTATAATTCACCCCTCCACTTT. It encodes CASSGETYNSPLHF. The J gene is TRBJ1-6, the V gene TRBV4-3; D is ambiguous. V was trimmed by 5 bases and J by 4 bases, leaving 9 bases between them. CDR1 is LGHNA and CDR2 is YSLEER in the germline V gene. CDR3 length: 14 amino acids.